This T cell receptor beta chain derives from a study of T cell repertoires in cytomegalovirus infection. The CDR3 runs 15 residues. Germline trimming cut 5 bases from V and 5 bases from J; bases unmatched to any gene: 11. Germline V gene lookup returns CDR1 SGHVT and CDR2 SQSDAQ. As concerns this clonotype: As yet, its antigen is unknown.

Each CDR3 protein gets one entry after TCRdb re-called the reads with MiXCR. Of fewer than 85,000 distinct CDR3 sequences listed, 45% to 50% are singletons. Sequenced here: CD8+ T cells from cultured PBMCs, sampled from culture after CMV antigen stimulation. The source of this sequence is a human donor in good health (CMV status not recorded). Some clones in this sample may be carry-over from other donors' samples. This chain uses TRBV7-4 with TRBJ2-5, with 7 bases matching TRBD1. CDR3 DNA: TGTGCCAGCAGCCCCCGACAGGGCCGGACGGAGACCCAGTACTTC. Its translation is CASSPRQGRTETQYF.